The rows below give T cell receptor beta chains drawn from one sample of a study of human T cells and chemical hapten exposure. TCRdb re-called the RACE reads through MiXCR, storing one row per CDR3 protein. This repertoire shows 280,000 or so distinct CDR3 sequences, around 7.7% found once; its top ten account for less than 1.5%. Sequencing used whole blood, obtained in connection with sensitization to the hapten diphenylcyclopropenone (DPC). The receptors were sampled from a man aged 18-30 years with alopecia areata. Some clones in this sample may be carry-over from other donors' samples. Each CDR3 is given with its conserved first and last residue. The D gene is left open where the match is weak. Expanded clones are given a class, and other clones once, few, many or no size at all.

>many|TRBJ1-2|-|TRBV12-3/TRBV12-4
TGTGCCAGCAGTTTCGGGGGAGGGAACTATGGCTACACCTTC
CASSFGGGNYGYTF
>few|TRBJ2-7|TRBD1|TRBV15
TGTGCCACCAGCAGAGATTTGGCAGGGGGCTTCTACGAGCAGTACTTC
CATSRDLAGGFYEQYF
>-|TRBJ2-1|TRBD2|TRBV27
TGTGCCAGCAGTCCCCGGGGGGGCCTCTCCTACAATGAGCAGTTCTTC
CASSPRGGLSYNEQFF
>-|TRBJ2-7|-|TRBV6-5
TGTGCCAGCAGTTATAACCTGGCTAGTCTATATTCGGACGAGCAGTACTTC
CASSYNLASLYSDEQYF
>few|TRBJ1-1|-|TRBV28
TGTGCCAGCAGACCCGGACCAGAAAGATGGGCTTTCTTT
CASRPGPERWAFF
>few|TRBJ2-1|-|TRBV3-1
TGTGCCAGCGGAAAGGGGCAGGGCCCCTACAATGAGCAGTTCTTC
CASGKGQGPYNEQFF
>many|TRBJ2-1|-|TRBV5-1
TGCGCCAGCAGTTACTTGTACAATGAGCAGTTCTTC
CASSYLYNEQFF
>-|TRBJ1-2|TRBD1|TRBV4-3
TGCGCCAGCAGCCCGACCGGGACAGCCTATGGCTACACCTTC
CASSPTGTAYGYTF
>few|TRBJ2-7|-|TRBV6-6
TGTGCCAGCAGTTACGAACAGGGTCCCTACGAGCAGTACTTC
CASSYEQGPYEQYF
>many|TRBJ1-5|-|TRBV7-2
TGTGCCAGCAGCTTATTCAGGGGTGGCAATCAGCCCCAGCATTTT
CASSLFRGGNQPQHF
>many|TRBJ2-7|-|TRBV24-1
TGTGCCACCAGCGCGGGACAAGGCATCTCCTACGAGCAGTACTTC
CATSAGQGISYEQYF
>many|TRBJ2-2|TRBD2|TRBV9
TGTGCCAGCAGCACCGCAACTAGCGGGGGGACCGGGGAGCTGTTTTTT
CASSTATSGGTGELFF
>many|TRBJ2-5|-|TRBV10-2
TGCGCCAGCAGTGAGTCGCGGTTTTCGGGGTATGAGACCCAGTACTTC
CASSESRFSGYETQYF
>many|TRBJ1-1|-|TRBV7-3
TGTGCCAGCAGTCCCGCCGGGGACACTGAAGCTTTCTTT
CASSPAGDTEAFF
>-|TRBJ1-2|-|TRBV7-9
TGTGCCAGCAGCTTACCAATCTACAGGACTAACTATGGCTACACCTTC
CASSLPIYRTNYGYTF
>-|TRBJ1-2|-|TRBV5-1
TGCGCCAGCAGCTTGGGGCAGGCCGAATATGGCTACACCTTC
CASSLGQAEYGYTF
>few|TRBJ2-1|-|TRBV2
TGTGCCAGCGGACCGGGACTGGGAAATGAGCAGTTCTTC
CASGPGLGNEQFF
>-|TRBJ1-2|-|TRBV3-1
TGTGCCAGCAGACCCTTTGACACCAGAGACGGCTACACCTTC
CASRPFDTRDGYTF
>many|TRBJ1-1|-|TRBV5-6
TGTGCCAGCAGCTTGGATCAGGGGACTGAAGCTTTCTTT
CASSLDQGTEAFF
>few|TRBJ1-5|-|TRBV12-3/TRBV12-4
TGTGCCAGCAGTTCCGACAGTATGAATCAGCCCCAGCATTTT
CASSSDSMNQPQHF
>many|TRBJ1-5|TRBD1|TRBV24-1
TGTGCCACCAGTGAAGGAGGGACAGATAGCAATCAGCCCCAGCATTTT
CATSEGGTDSNQPQHF
>few|TRBJ1-1|-|TRBV10-2
TGCGCCAGCAGCGACCCGAGACCGACCCAGAACACTGAAGCTTTCTTT
CASSDPRPTQNTEAFF
>few|TRBJ1-2|-|TRBV27
TGTGCCAGCAGTTTACTCAACTATGGCTACACCTTC
CASSLLNYGYTF
>few|TRBJ1-1|-|TRBV2
TGTGCCAGCAGTGAATTGAGGACGGGGAACACTGAAGCTTTCTTT
CASSELRTGNTEAFF
>-|TRBJ2-5|TRBD2|TRBV10-1
TGCGCCAGCAGTGACCCGACTAGCGGGGGGGGAGAGACCCAGTACTTC
CASSDPTSGGGETQYF
>-|TRBJ1-2|-|TRBV7-9
TGTGCCAGCAGCCCAGACGGGACATCGTATGGCTACACCTTC
CASSPDGTSYGYTF
>few|TRBJ2-5|-|TRBV12-3/TRBV12-4
TGTGCCAGCAGTTCCCGGTGGGAAATTCGGAGTATGGAGACCCAGTACTTC
CASSSRWEIRSMETQYF
>many|TRBJ2-2|-|TRBV7-2
TGTGCCAGCAGCTTAGAGGGGGAGCTGTTTTTT
CASSLEGELFF
>few|TRBJ1-2|-|TRBV12-3/TRBV12-4
TGTGCCAGCAGCTACAGGGAAGACTACACCTTC
CASSYREDYTF
>many|TRBJ1-4|-|TRBV2
TGTGCCAGCAGGACCACCCGTGGTAATGAAAAACTGTTTTTT
CASRTTRGNEKLFF